This T cell receptor beta chain is from a study of graft-versus-host responses after intestinal transplantation. Overall study context: Each recipient received a multivisceral, liver-intestinal, or isolated intestinal graft. The whole recipient group had anti-thymocyte globulin induction followed by tacrolimus and steroids for around three years. Overall study results and limits: Declines in HvG clones occurring early post-transplant were associated with peak circulating GvH clone levels.

As concerns this clone: The antigen remains unidentified.

Assay: immunoSEQ multiplex PCR; the TCRdb copy retains only in-frame clones and omits some. Counted here are about 150,000 clones, around 90% occurring once; the ten biggest clones make up around 0.2%. CDR1 and CDR2 from the germline V gene are GTSNPN and SVGIG (reference sequence). This CDR3 region has 16 residues. With 2 bases removed from V and 2 bases from J, the gap between germline ends came to 18 bases. This sequence originates from a human donor who received an intestinal transplant. This specimen consisted of unstimulated CD4+ T cells sorted from spleen or lymph node cells, obtained before intestinal transplant. V gene TRBV30 combines with J gene TRBJ2-5, with a possible D match to TRBD2 (6 bases). CDR3 coding DNA: TGTGCCTGGAGTACGGGAGCAGGAAGCGGACAAGAGACCCAGTACTTC. This codes for CAWSTGAGSGQETQYF.